This TCR beta chain was recorded in a study of CD8 T cells in Susac syndrome. The authors sequenced TCR beta from blood CD8+ and CD4+ T cells. Random-hexamer reverse transcription was applied to roughly 0.5 to 1 ug RNA. TCRdb re-called the immunoSEQ multiplex PCR reads through MiXCR, storing one row per CDR3 protein. The data show about 120,000 distinct CDR3 sequences, roughly 95% seen once. The germline V gene has CDR1 KGHDR and CDR2 SFDVKD. This CDR3 has 16 amino acids. The trim removed 3 bases at V and 5 bases at J, leaving 9 bases unmatched. The clonotype comes from a human donor with Susac syndrome. Sequencing was carried out using CD4+ T cells from PBMCs. The chain employs TRBV24-1 and TRBJ2-5; 9 bases fit TRBD1. The CDR3 spells CATSDGGQGLGETQYF. In nucleotides, the CDR3 is TGTGCCACCAGTGATGGGGGACAGGGCCTAGGGGAGACCCAGTACTTC.